The present TCR beta chain was sequenced within a study of blood T cells in healthy people across ages. A second PCR of about 7 to 12 cycles used a sample-barcoded 5' primer and a J-beta primer mix. TCRdb re-analysed the 5' RACE reads in MiXCR, keeping a single row per CDR3 protein. This table has hundreds of thousands of distinct CDR3 sequences, 45% to 50% appearing once. This clonotype was observed a single time. CDR1 and CDR2 (germline): MNHEY, SMNVEV (reference sequence). V was cut by 1 base and J by 3 bases, with 13 bases left in between. There are 15 residues in the CDR3. In terms of origin and age, donors were healthy Caucasian individuals from Russia aged 6 to 90. Peripheral blood was drawn, 7.5 to 10 milliliters per donor.

The chain employs TRBV27 and TRBJ2-7; TRBD1 or TRBD2 may be the D gene (5 bases each). The sequence was collected from a woman aged 60-75 years in good health. Sequenced input: blood. CDR3 region: CASSLLGDRGYEQYF. In DNA form, the CDR3 reads TGTGCCAGCAGTTTATTAGGGGATCGGGGCTACGAGCAGTACTTC.